These T cell receptor beta chains were read from a single sample in a study of breast tumors, draining lymph nodes, adjacent tissues. TCRdb re-derived calls from the multiplex PCR reads in MiXCR, one entry per CDR3 protein. Counted here are some 130,000 distinct CDR3 sequences, less than 25% occurring once; the ten biggest clones make up roughly 2%. The sample comprised axillary lymph node tissue. The receptors were sampled from a female donor with breast cancer. Some clones in this sample may be carry-over from other donors' samples. The CDR3 runs from the conserved cysteine through the conserved F or W. D genes are given only for firm matches. Part of the rows lack a size; the others show once, few, many or a class for expanded clones.

clone_size d_call j_call v_call cdr3_nt cdr3_aa
NA TRBD2 TRBJ2-1 TRBV5-5 TGTGCCAGCAGCCGGTTGCCTAGCGGGAACTACAATGAGCAGTTCTTC CASSRLPSGNYNEQFF
NA NA TRBJ1-2 TRBV28 TGTGCCAGCAGCCCAGGGAGCTATGGCTACACCTTC CASSPGSYGYTF
many NA TRBJ1-2 TRBV4-1 TGCGCCAGCAGCCATGAAACGGGAGTTAACTATGGCTACACCTTC CASSHETGVNYGYTF
many NA TRBJ2-5 TRBV11-2 TGTGCCAGCAGCTTAGGGGGCGGGGCGGAGACCCAGTACTTC CASSLGGGAETQYF
many NA TRBJ1-2 TRBV11-2 TGTGCCAGCAGCTTAGATCCGGGGGCGTTCTATGGCTACACCTTC CASSLDPGAFYGYTF
many NA TRBJ2-7 TRBV12-3/TRBV12-4 TGTGCCAGCAGTTTAGACCAGTCTATCTACGAGCAGTACTTC CASSLDQSIYEQYF
many NA TRBJ1-3 TRBV10-2 TGCGCCAGCAGTGAGATCGGGGGGTTCGGAAACACCATATATTTT CASSEIGGFGNTIYF
few TRBD1 TRBJ1-5 TRBV19 TGTGCCAGTAGTATAGCAGGGGGCAGGCAGCCCCAGCATTTT CASSIAGGRQPQHF
NA NA TRBJ1-3 TRBV12-3/TRBV12-4 TGTGCCAGCAGTTTGAGTTCTGGAAACACCTTATATTTT CASSLSSGNTLYF
many NA TRBJ2-3 TRBV11-2 TGTGCCAGCAGCTTAGGTCCAGGGGCGAACACAGATACGCAGTATTTT CASSLGPGANTDTQYF
many NA TRBJ2-3 TRBV20-1 TGCAGTGCTCCCAGAAGCCCTAGCACAGATACGCAGTATTTT CSAPRSPSTDTQYF
many TRBD1 TRBJ1-4 TRBV7-2 TGTGCCAGCAGCCCGACAGGGGGCCGGGAAAAACTGTTTTTT CASSPTGGREKLFF
NA TRBD1 TRBJ1-5 TRBV28 TGTGCCAGCAGTTTTTCAGGGGGGCGCAATCAGCCCCAGCATTTT CASSFSGGRNQPQHF
NA NA TRBJ2-6 TRBV30 TGTGCCTGGAGTCCAGGTGGGGCCAACGTCCTGACTTTC CAWSPGGANVLTF
few TRBD2 TRBJ2-7 TRBV19 TGTGCCAGTAGTAGGATAGCGGGAGGCACCTACGAGCAGTACTTC CASSRIAGGTYEQYF
few TRBD1 TRBJ1-3 TRBV16 TGTGCCAGCAGCCAACTCCCGGGACAGGGGACGACGAGCTCTGGAAACACCATATATTTT CASSQLPGQGTTSSGNTIYF